This T cell receptor beta chain was obtained from a study of beta chain features in type 1 diabetes. A few counts support this clone. Its target is unknown. Overall study results and limits: Shorter TCRB CDR3s, moderately but significantly so, were found in Type 1 diabetes patients in all four CD4+ subsets.

Of the isolated RNA, all was reverse transcribed, and so the sequenced material was expressed TCRB transcripts. Here immunoSEQ multiplex PCR was the method, and the copy in TCRdb shows in-frame clones only, minus some. This sample has approximately 360,000 clones, with around 13% found just once. With 4 bases removed from V and 0 bases from J, the gap between germline ends came to 10 bases. Germline CDR1 and CDR2: SGHTA and FQGNSA. This CDR3 has 15 amino acids. The sample was naive CD4+ T cells from blood. The genes are TRBV7-2 and TRBJ2-1, with no clear D. This TCR was recovered from a woman between 18 and 29 years old with type 1 diabetes. CDR3 in amino acids: CASSSQSASYNEQFF. The CDR3 DNA reads as TGTGCCAGCAGCTCCCAGTCCGCCTCCTACAATGAGCAGTTCTTC.